One and the same sample provided the 18 T cell receptor beta chains below, sequenced in a study of T cell responses to AZD1222 COVID-19 vaccine. Here immunoSEQ multiplex PCR was the method, and the copy in TCRdb shows in-frame clones only, minus some. The repertoire has 150,000 to 200,000 clones, over 80% of them found once; the top ten carry 5% to 7%. The sample consisted of peripheral blood, taken on day 0 of AZD1222 vaccination. The receptors were sampled from an adult in good health.

This chain connects TRBV11-2 to TRBJ1-3, with no clear D. The CDR3 sequence is 15 residues long. V was trimmed by 5 bases and J by 0 bases, leaving 11 bases between them. Germline V gene sequence: CDR1 SGHAT, CDR2 FQNNGV. CDR3 region: CASSPDGPSGNTIYF. CDR3 coding DNA: TGTGCCAGCAGCCCGGACGGACCCTCTGGAAACACCATATATTTT.

The CDR3 nucleotides read TGTGCCAGCAGTTTAACGGCAGCCTATGGCTACACCTTC. Translation: CASSLTAAYGYTF. The V and J genes are TRBV12-3 or TRBV12-4 and TRBJ1-2; no reliable D call. The CDR3 spans 13 residues. Trimming left V 2 bases short and J 4 bases short, with 8 bases between.

The chain joins TRBV19 to TRBJ2-1; a weak D match, TRBD2 (6 bases). Germline V gene data show CDR1 as LNHDA and CDR2 as SQIVND (reference sequence). The ends were cut back, 0 bases at V and 4 bases at J, with 10 bases in the middle. The CDR3 is 15 residues long. The CDR3 is CASSIDRGLYNEQFF. The DNA of the CDR3 is TGTGCCAGTAGTATAGATCGGGGACTGTACAATGAGCAGTTCTTC.

The chain has TRBV12-3 or TRBV12-4 and TRBJ1-5; no firm D call. This CDR3 is built from 13 residues. Trimming took off 5 bases at V and 7 bases at J, with 12 bases between the two ends. DNA of the CDR3: TGTGCCAGCAGTCTCTCCTTCCGGCAGCCCCAGCATTTT. Translation gives CASSLSFRQPQHF.

This rearrangement joins TRBV7-2 to TRBJ2-1; D is perhaps TRBD1 or TRBD2 (5 bases each). The germline V gene has CDR1 SGHTA and CDR2 FQGNSA. V shed 2 bases and J shed 7 bases, with 9 bases lying between them. The CDR3 runs to 13 residues. CDR3 nucleotide sequence: TGTGCCAGCAGCTTATCCGAGGGGAATGAGCAGTTCTTC. This sequence encodes CASSLSEGNEQFF.

This clone showed up just once. V is TRBV6-5 and J is TRBJ2-7; D possibly corresponds to TRBD1 (6 bases). V lost 0 bases to trimming and J lost 5 bases, with 17 bases between them. CDR1 is MNHEY and CDR2 is SVGAGI in the germline V gene. This CDR3 comprises 16 residues. CDR3 region: CASSYSGQPAGDEQYF. CDR3 in DNA: TGTGCCAGCAGTTACTCTGGACAGCCCGCGGGTGACGAGCAGTACTTC.

V is TRBV15 and J is TRBJ1-3; a possible D gene is TRBD1 (5 bases). Trimming removed 0 bases at V and 2 bases at J, with 8 bases between. This CDR3 has 15 residues. CDR1 and CDR2 (germline): LNHNV, YYDKDF (reference sequence). This CDR3 reads CATSRDGGAGNTIYF. In nucleotides, the CDR3 is TGTGCCACCAGCAGAGATGGGGGAGCTGGAAACACCATATATTTT.

The V call is TRBV27, the J call TRBJ1-4, with D tentatively TRBD1 (6 bases). V shed 4 bases and J shed 7 bases, with 19 bases lying between them. CDR1 is MNHEY and CDR2 is SMNVEV in the germline V gene (reference sequence). This CDR3 spans 16 amino acids. CDR3 sequence (DNA): TGTGCCAGCAGTTCCCTACGGGGGGCTTATAGTGAAAAACTGTTTTTT. Translated: CASSSLRGAYSEKLFF. The full variable domain, its missing parts supplied by reference TRBV27 and TRBJ1-4, is EAQVTQNPRYLITVTGKKLTVTCSQNMNHEYMSWYRQDPGLGLRQIYYSMNVEVTDKGDVPEGYKVSRKEKRNFPLILESPSPNQTSLYFCASSSLRGAYSEKLFFGSGTQLSVL.

This chain connects TRBV18 to TRBJ2-1, with D perhaps assigned TRBD1 or TRBD2 (5 bases each). Trimming removed 2 bases at V and 5 bases at J, with 7 bases between. The CDR3 length is 13 residues. CDR1 and CDR2 from the germline V gene are KGHSH and LQKENI. CDR3 coding DNA: TGTGCCAGCTCACCAAGGGACGACAATGAGCAGTTCTTC. It encodes CASSPRDDNEQFF.

The CDR3 reads CASSVDSGRVGGELFF. The CDR3 DNA is TGTGCCAGCAGCGTAGATAGCGGGAGAGTTGGCGGGGAGCTGTTTTTT. The V and J genes are TRBV9 and TRBJ2-2; 9 bases fit TRBD2. Germline V gene lookup returns CDR1 SGDLS and CDR2 YYNGEE. CDR3 size: 16 residues. Germline trimming cut 0 bases from V and 7 bases from J; bases unmatched to any gene: 7. The full variable domain, in which reference TRBV9 and TRBJ2-2 provide the parts outside the CDR3, is DSGVTQTPKHLITATGQRVTLRCSPRSGDLSVYWYQQSLDQGLQFLIQYYNGEERAKGNILERFSAQQFPDLHSELNLSSLELGDSALYFCASSVDSGRVGGELFFGEGSRLTVL.

The V and J genes are TRBV7-2 and TRBJ2-2, with 15 bases fitting TRBD2. Germline V gene sequence: CDR1 SGHTA, CDR2 FQGNSA. The CDR3 is made up of 17 amino acids. Trimming removed 4 bases from V and 4 bases from J; junction bases left unmatched: 4. The chain's CDR3 is CASSSQGLAGGTGELFF. In DNA, the CDR3 is TGTGCCAGCAGCTCCCAGGGACTAGCGGGAGGCACCGGGGAGCTGTTTTTT.

This clone was detected once. The V call is TRBV2, the J call TRBJ2-5, with 11 bases fitting TRBD2. This CDR3 spans 14 amino acids. Germline CDR1 and CDR2: SNHLY and FYNNEI. V lost 6 bases and J lost 2; bases outside the gene matches: 2. The CDR3 DNA sequence: TGTGCCAGCAGGGGACTAGCGGCACAAGAGACCCAGTACTTC. It specifies CASRGLAAQETQYF.

V gene TRBV19 combines with J gene TRBJ1-2; D gene uncertain. Trimming pared 3 bases from V and 6 bases from J, leaving 8 bases between. The length of the CDR3 is 12 residues. Germline CDR1 and CDR2: LNHDA and SQIVND (reference sequence). Here the CDR3 reads CASSMWVDGYTF. CDR3 nucleotides: TGTGCCAGTAGTATGTGGGTTGATGGCTACACCTTC.

The rearrangement uses TRBV28 and TRBJ1-5; 9 nucleotides line up with TRBD1. CDR3 length: 15 amino acids. From germline, CDR1 is MDHEN and CDR2 SYDVKM. The V and J ends lost 4 bases and 5 bases, in that order; junction bases with no gene match: 6. The CDR3 DNA reads as TGTGCCAGCAGTTCCGGGACAGGGATGTATCAGCCCCAGCATTTT. It yields the protein CASSSGTGMYQPQHF.

This clone appeared once. The chain links TRBV12-3 or TRBV12-4 to TRBJ1-2, with 8 bases lining up with TRBD1. The CDR3 totals 13 residues. After removal of 2 bases from V and 8 bases from J, the junction contained 4 bases not matched to a gene. As DNA, the CDR3 is TGTGCCAGCAGTTTACAGGGGGCAGGCGGCTACACCTTC. Its translation is CASSLQGAGGYTF.

The chain uses TRBV18 and TRBJ2-3, with TRBD2 matching 7 bases. This CDR3 has 18 amino acids. CDR1 is KGHSH and CDR2 is LQKENI in the germline V gene. The junction had 12 bases not matched to a gene; V was cut back by 1 base and J by 2 bases. CDR3 DNA sequence: TGTGCCAGCTCACCACGGTCACCGGCTAGCGGAAACACAGATACGCAGTATTTT. Its translation: CASSPRSPASGNTDTQYF.

V gene TRBV7-3 combines with J gene TRBJ2-1, with TRBD1 matching over 9 bases. The J segment lost 10 bases and the V segment lost 3 bases, leaving 19 bases of the junction unmatched. The CDR3 totals 18 residues. Germline-derived CDR1 and CDR2 are SGHTA and FQGTGA. The CDR3 DNA follows: TGTGCCAGCAGCTTCGGTCCGGCCGGGACAGGGTTTCATCACGAGCAGTTCTTC. Its translation: CASSFGPAGTGFHHEQFF.

The V and J genes are TRBV2 and TRBJ2-3; 7 bases are shared with TRBD2. V lost 7 bases, J lost 4 bases, and 17 bases stayed unmatched. Germline V gene sequence: CDR1 SNHLY, CDR2 FYNNEI. CDR3 size: 17 residues. CDR3 nucleotide sequence: TGTGCCAGCAACCGGGAGGCCCGAATTGCACGAGCAGATACGCAGTATTTT. This codes for CASNREARIARADTQYF.